This record concerns one T cell receptor (beta chain) sequence. Its target is not known. A J-beta primer mix and a sample-barcoded 5' primer were used in a second PCR of roughly 7 to 12 cycles. TCRdb reprocessed the 5' RACE reads via MiXCR and lists one record per CDR3 protein. Among about 1,400,000 distinct CDR3 sequences, around two fifths were seen once, and the ten largest hold less than 8%. This entry is derived from a study of blood T cells in healthy people across ages. General observations from the study: Researchers said unsorted PBMCs prevented a conclusive naive versus antigen-experienced comparison.

The CDR3 contains 13 residues. Germline CDR1 reads DFQATT; CDR2 reads SNEGSKA (reference sequence). Trimming shortened V by 3 bases and J by 4 bases, and 12 bases separated the two germline ends. This sequence originates from a woman aged 18-30 years in good health. Sequences were obtained from blood. The rearrangement joins TRBV20-1 to TRBJ1-1; D may be TRBD1 (6 bases). The chain's CDR3 is CSARPQGFTEAFF. CDR3 coding DNA: TGCAGTGCTAGGCCCCAGGGGTTCACTGAAGCTTTCTTT.